This is a list of T cell receptor beta chains from one sample in a study of T cell clonotyping in hematopoietic cell transplantation. Sequenced by immunoSEQ multiplex PCR; TCRdb stores in-frame clones only, minus some. This sample has 9,000 to 13,000 clones, with about 76% found just once. The sequencing used PBMCs, collected 30 days after allogeneic stem cell transplant. These receptors came from a female patient aged 35 to 55 who had an allogeneic stem cell transplant from a related donor, so T cells may come from the graft donor. Some clones in this sample may be carry-over from other donors' samples. The CDR3 runs from the conserved cysteine through the conserved F or W.

v_gene,CDR3aa
TRBV5-1,CASSLGGLVPTPPYEQYF
TRBV11-2,CASSSLREGYGYTF
TRBV4-1,CASSHHQGGDQPQHF
TRBV5-1,CASSTGQGSYEQYF
TRBV7-2,CASSPLAGQYEQYF
TRBV4-3,CASSHDPSTGYEQYF
TRBV28,CASSLVLYEQYF
TRBV5-6,CASSSRGKALNTEAFF
TRBV6-5,CASSYSSPYEQYF
TRBV6-4,CASSDSTSGSNEQFF
TRBV27,CASSGQGVRYGYTF
TRBV5-6,CASSLPDRGAYGYTF
TRBV14,CASSQGTSGGADTQYF
TRBV7-9,CASSPGSSYNEQFF
TRBV7-2,CASSLVQGYNEQFF
TRBV6-6,CASSLGGQHDYEQYF
TRBV19,CASSMGATQAFF
TRBV6-6,CASSYGLAGSYGYTF
TRBV11-2,CASSSGTGNEKLFF
TRBV19,CASNVANEKLFF
TRBV30,CAWSRLAIRGEQYF
TRBV29-1,CSVEIWGNEQFF
TRBV5-1,CASSSGGGTAYEQYF
TRBV7-2,CASSPRRTLPETQYF